These T cell receptor beta chains were read from a single sample in a study of cytomegalovirus exposure and HLA in healthy donors. The protocol was immunoSEQ multiplex PCR, while the TCRdb copy is restricted to in-frame clones and leaves out a portion. The top ten clones hold 9% to 9.5% of a sample with 140,000 or so clones, 89% of them seen once. Sequencing was carried out using PBMCs. The receptor source for this set is a woman between 18 and 29 years old in good health and CMV-seropositive. The CDR3 runs from the conserved cysteine through the conserved F or W. Each record gives: D gene, J gene, V gene, clone size, CDR3 DNA, CDR3 protein. A D gene is named only where the DNA matches it firmly. Size is omitted from some rows. Given values are once, few, many or a class for expanded clones.

D: TRBD2; J: TRBJ2-1; V: TRBV7-9; size: NA; DNA: TGTGCCAGCAGCCTACTAGCGGGGGTGAATGAGCAGTTCTTC; CDR3: CASSLLAGVNEQFF
D: TRBD2; J: TRBJ2-5; V: TRBV5-1; size: NA; DNA: TGCGCCAGCAGCCCGACTAGCGGGGGGGCCGGAGAGACCCAGTACTTC; CDR3: CASSPTSGGAGETQYF
D: NA; J: TRBJ1-3; V: TRBV6-6; size: NA; DNA: TGTGCCAGCAGTTACTCGCAGGGAACCAGTGGAAACACCATATATTTT; CDR3: CASSYSQGTSGNTIYF
D: TRBD1; J: TRBJ2-2; V: TRBV2; size: once; DNA: TGTGCCAGCAGGGGACAGGGGGTGGAGACGGAGCTGTTTTTT; CDR3: CASRGQGVETELFF
D: NA; J: TRBJ2-7; V: TRBV4-1; size: NA; DNA: TGCGCCAGCAGCCAAGACCCAGCGGATTACGAGCAGTACTTC; CDR3: CASSQDPADYEQYF
D: NA; J: TRBJ1-4; V: TRBV11-3; size: once; DNA: TGTGCCAGCACCGATACAGGGCCTAATGAAAAACTGTTTTTT; CDR3: CASTDTGPNEKLFF
D: TRBD1; J: TRBJ1-1; V: TRBV6-5; size: NA; DNA: TGTGCCAGCAGTTCGGTGGACAGGGGGAACACTGAAGCTTTCTTT; CDR3: CASSSVDRGNTEAFF
D: NA; J: TRBJ2-7; V: TRBV27; size: NA; DNA: TGTGCCAGCAGCCCCAGCTCCTACGAGCAGTACTTC; CDR3: CASSPSSYEQYF
D: TRBD1; J: TRBJ1-1; V: TRBV18; size: NA; DNA: TGTGCCAGCTCACCACCCGACAGGGCCACTGAAGCTTTCTTT; CDR3: CASSPPDRATEAFF
D: NA; J: TRBJ2-7; V: TRBV6-5; size: NA; DNA: TGTGCCAGCAGGCAGGGTGGCCAATTTTACGAGCAGTACTTC; CDR3: CASRQGGQFYEQYF
D: NA; J: TRBJ1-2; V: TRBV21-1; size: few; DNA: TGTGCCAGGGACAGCCACTACAGCTACACCTTC; CDR3: CARDSHYSYTF
D: NA; J: TRBJ1-3; V: TRBV27; size: medium-sized; DNA: TGTGCCAGCAGTTTGCAGGGGAGCTCTGGAAACACCATATATTTT; CDR3: CASSLQGSSGNTIYF
D: TRBD1; J: TRBJ1-1; V: TRBV10-3; size: NA; DNA: TGTGCCATCAGTTGGGGACAGATAAACACTGAAGCTTTCTTT; CDR3: CAISWGQINTEAFF
D: NA; J: TRBJ2-7; V: TRBV4-1; size: NA; DNA: TGCGCCAGCAGCCAAGCGGGCGGGGACGAGCAGTACTTC; CDR3: CASSQAGGDEQYF
D: NA; J: TRBJ2-7; V: TRBV19; size: NA; DNA: TGTGCCAGTAGTACCACACAGGGCTCCGAGCAGTACTTC; CDR3: CASSTTQGSEQYF
D: TRBD1; J: TRBJ2-5; V: TRBV12-5; size: NA; DNA: TGTGCTAGTGCCGAACCCTCAGGGGGCTGGCAAGAGACCCAGTACTTC; CDR3: CASAEPSGGWQETQYF
D: TRBD1; J: TRBJ1-2; V: TRBV7-2; size: NA; DNA: TGTGCCAGCAGCTCCGGACAGGGAAGAGGCTACACCTTC; CDR3: CASSSGQGRGYTF
D: TRBD1; J: TRBJ1-2; V: TRBV10-1; size: NA; DNA: TGCGCCAGCAGTGAGGAGGACAGGGTGGACTATGGCTACACCTTC; CDR3: CASSEEDRVDYGYTF
D: NA; J: TRBJ1-1; V: TRBV11-2; size: NA; DNA: TGTGCCAGCAGCTTAAGCAGGGTAAGCACTGAAGCTTTCTTT; CDR3: CASSLSRVSTEAFF
D: NA; J: TRBJ2-1; V: TRBV11-2; size: NA; DNA: TGTGCCAGCAGCTTAGATCAGTGGTACGATGAGCAGTTCTTC; CDR3: CASSLDQWYDEQFF
D: NA; J: TRBJ2-3; V: TRBV29-1; size: NA; DNA: TGCAGCGTTGCAGGCCCCGATACGCAGTATTTT; CDR3: CSVAGPDTQYF
D: NA; J: TRBJ1-2; V: TRBV7-8; size: NA; DNA: TGTGCCAGCACACGATCTCAGGGCCTCAATGGCTACACCTTC; CDR3: CASTRSQGLNGYTF
D: NA; J: TRBJ1-1; V: TRBV27; size: NA; DNA: TGTGCCAGCAGGGTCGGGCGGGGGAGTGATGAAGCTTTCTTT; CDR3: CASRVGRGSDEAFF
D: TRBD1; J: TRBJ2-5; V: TRBV7-6; size: NA; DNA: TGTGCCAGCAGCTTATCGGGCAGGGGGCAGGAGACCCAGTACTTC; CDR3: CASSLSGRGQETQYF
D: TRBD2; J: TRBJ2-7; V: TRBV28; size: few; DNA: TGTGCCAGTCGGGGCGGGGGTTACTACGAGCAGTACTTC; CDR3: CASRGGGYYEQYF
D: TRBD1; J: TRBJ2-3; V: TRBV5-5; size: NA; DNA: TGTGCCAGCAGCTTGGGGGACAGGGGGCAGGGGAATACGCAGTATTTT; CDR3: CASSLGDRGQGNTQYF
D: NA; J: TRBJ1-5; V: TRBV7-2; size: once; DNA: TGTGCCAGCAGCTTAGCGCCTGACTATAGCAATCAGCCCCAGCATTTT; CDR3: CASSLAPDYSNQPQHF
D: NA; J: TRBJ1-2; V: TRBV19; size: NA; DNA: TGTGCCAGTACCGGGAATCTGTATGGCTACACCTTC; CDR3: CASTGNLYGYTF
D: TRBD1; J: TRBJ1-1; V: TRBV9; size: once; DNA: TGTGCCAGCAGCGCAGGGGGGCAGGGGAGGAACACTGAAGCTTTCTTT; CDR3: CASSAGGQGRNTEAFF
D: TRBD1; J: TRBJ2-7; V: TRBV7-9; size: NA; DNA: TGTGCCAGCAGCTCCTACAGGGGGCTAGTATACGAGCAGTACTTC; CDR3: CASSSYRGLVYEQYF
D: TRBD2; J: TRBJ2-3; V: TRBV19; size: once; DNA: TGTGCCAGTAGTACGGTCGGACTAGCGGGGCGCACAGATACGCAGTATTTT; CDR3: CASSTVGLAGRTDTQYF
D: TRBD1; J: TRBJ1-4; V: TRBV4-1; size: NA; DNA: TGCGCCAGCAGCCAAGCCGGGACAGGGGATGAAAAACTGTTTTTT; CDR3: CASSQAGTGDEKLFF
D: NA; J: TRBJ2-1; V: TRBV15; size: NA; DNA: TGTGCCACCAGCAGAGATCCGACAGTTTCCAGGTACAATGAGCAGTTCTTC; CDR3: CATSRDPTVSRYNEQFF
D: NA; J: TRBJ2-7; V: TRBV5-6; size: NA; DNA: TGTGCCAGCCACAGCTCCTACGAGCAGTACTTC; CDR3: CASHSSYEQYF
D: TRBD1; J: TRBJ1-2; V: TRBV29-1; size: once; DNA: TGCAGCGTTCAGAAGACAGGGGGCGGCTATGGCTACACCTTC; CDR3: CSVQKTGGGYGYTF